Below, 27 T cell receptor beta chains from the same sample are listed, as sequenced in a study of T-cell memory formation after mild COVID-19. MiXCR was run by TCRdb on the 5' RACE reads, yielding one entry per CDR3 protein. The sample includes roughly 600,000 distinct CDR3 sequences, over 15% of them seen just once. Sequencing was carried out using PBMCs or a T cell subset sorted from them (not recorded which). These receptors were collected from an adult woman who had mild COVID-19 (a few samples of this study predate the infection). Cell type and time point are not known.

This clonotype occurred a few times. This chain uses TRBV7-2 with TRBJ2-7, with unresolved D. V was clipped by 4 bases and J by 5 bases, with 12 bases between them. Per germline, CDR1 SGHTA and CDR2 FQGNSA. CDR3 length: 13 amino acids. The CDR3 region is CASSSFLANEQYF. The CDR3 nucleotides are TGTGCCAGCAGCTCCTTCTTGGCCAACGAGCAGTACTTC.

In this sample, this clonotype turned up a few times. This rearrangement joins TRBV30 to TRBJ2-3, with TRBD2 as a possible D gene (6 bases). Germline assignment: CDR1 GTSNPN and CDR2 SVGIG (reference sequence). V lost 6 bases to trimming and J lost 10 bases, with 20 bases between them. This CDR3 region has 13 residues. The CDR3, as DNA: TGTGCCTGCCTCGCCGCGCGGAGGGGTGCGCAGTATTTT. It encodes CACLAARRGAQYF.

The J gene is TRBJ2-2, the V gene TRBV9; D might be TRBD2 (5 bases). CDR3 length: 14 amino acids. V dropped 7 bases and J dropped 0 bases, with 10 bases sitting between them. Germline V gives CDR1 SGDLS, CDR2 YYNGEE. The CDR3 coding sequence is TGTGCCAGCGAGCGGCAGACGAACACCGGGGAGCTGTTTTTT. Translation: CASERQTNTGELFF. The full variable domain, with the rest looked up from reference TRBV9 and TRBJ2-2, is DSGVTQTPKHLITATGQRVTLRCSPRSGDLSVYWYQQSLDQGLQFLIQYYNGEERAKGNILERFSAQQFPDLHSELNLSSLELGDSALYFCASERQTNTGELFFGEGSRLTVL.

This clonotype was detected only once. The gene calls are TRBV6-1 and TRBJ2-3; D is unclear. Trimming left V 1 base short and J 2 bases short, with 10 bases between. Per germline, CDR1 MNHNS and CDR2 SASEGT. The CDR3 consists of 15 residues. The CDR3 reads CASSEGHGYTDTQYF. In nucleotides, the CDR3 is TGTGCCAGCAGTGAAGGCCACGGGTACACAGATACGCAGTATTTT.

The J gene is TRBJ2-2, the V gene TRBV29-1; D not certain. Between the trimmed V and J ends, which lost 4 bases and 1 base, there was a span of 7 bases. Germline CDR1 SQVTM, CDR2 ANQGSEA. The CDR3 runs to 13 residues. The CDR3, as DNA: TGCAGCGTTGGGCGGTTGAACACCGGGGAGCTGTTTTTT. Translated: CSVGRLNTGELFF.

This clonotype was recorded many times. This sequence joins TRBV18 and TRBJ2-7; possibly TRBD1 or TRBD2 for D (5 bases each). V lost 4 bases, J lost 2 bases, and 12 bases lay in between. CDR1 is KGHSH, CDR2 LQKENI, per germline. This CDR3 has 14 amino acids. The CDR3 nucleotides are TGTGCCAGCTCACTCGGGGCTAGTACCTACGAGCAGTACTTC. This codes for CASSLGASTYEQYF.

This clonotype was seen only a few times. The chain links TRBV25-1 to TRBJ1-4; D possibly corresponds to TRBD1 (6 bases). The CDR3 is 16 amino acids. The V end was cut by 5 bases, the J end by 8 bases, with 21 bases between. Germline V lookup: CDR1 MGHDK, CDR2 SYGVNS. The CDR3 region is CASSNRELASREKLFF. CDR3 nucleotides: TGTGCCAGCAGTAACAGGGAACTCGCCTCTCGGGAAAAACTGTTTTTT. Together with reference TRBV25-1 and TRBJ1-4, the CDR3 gives the full variable domain: EADIYQTPRYLVIGTGKKITLECSQTMGHDKMYWYQQDPGMELHLIHYSYGVNSTEKGDLSSESTVSRIRTEHFPLTLESARPSHTSQYLCASSNRELASREKLFFGSGTQLSVL.

The V and J genes are TRBV7-9 and TRBJ2-7; TRBD1 matches 10 bases. This CDR3 region has 15 residues. J was trimmed by 3 bases and V by 5 bases; bases with no gene match: 7. Germline CDR1 SEHNR, CDR2 FQNEAQ (reference sequence). This CDR3 reads CASSVDRGLLYEQYF. In DNA form, the CDR3 reads TGTGCCAGCAGCGTAGACAGGGGGCTTCTCTACGAGCAGTACTTC.

V usage is TRBV5-1 and J usage is TRBJ1-1, with D possibly TRBD1 on 6 matching bases. Trimming removed 5 bases at V and 7 bases at J, with 21 bases between. CDR3 size: 15 residues. The germline gives CDR1 SGHRS, CDR2 YFSETQ. CDR3 in DNA: TGCGCCAGCAGTCGGGACACAGGATGGACTTTTGAAGCTTTCTTT. It yields the protein CASSRDTGWTFEAFF.

This clonotype was counted only a few times. The chain joins TRBV19 to TRBJ2-7; 8 bases match TRBD2. CDR3 length: 17 residues. Germline loops: CDR1 LNHDA, CDR2 SQIVND (reference sequence). V lost 2 bases to trimming and J lost 2 bases; unmatched junction nucleotides: 11. In DNA form, the CDR3 reads TGTGCCAGTAGTATATCGTCTCGGGCGGGAGGAACCTACGAGCAGTACTTC. Amino acids: CASSISSRAGGTYEQYF.

The CDR3 DNA reads TGCAGTGCTAAACCGACAGGGGTTTACGAGCAGTACTTC. Its protein product is CSAKPTGVYEQYF. This sequence joins TRBV20-1 and TRBJ2-7, with 8 positions matching TRBD1. CDR3 length: 13 residues. The junction had 6 bases not matched to a gene; V was cut back by 4 bases and J by 4 bases. Germline loops: CDR1 DFQATT, CDR2 SNEGSKA (reference sequence).

This clonotype came up a few times. The chain couples TRBV7-8 to TRBJ2-7; a possible D gene is TRBD1 (6 bases). V was clipped by 5 bases and J by 2 bases, with 13 bases between them. Germline V lookup: CDR1 SGHVS, CDR2 FQNEAQ. The CDR3 is made up of 14 amino acids. In DNA form, the CDR3 reads TGTGCCAGCAGCCAATGGACAGCCACCTACGAGCAGTACTTC. Its protein product is CASSQWTATYEQYF. The variable domain in full, with the rest retrieved from reference TRBV7-8 and TRBJ2-7, is GAGVSQSPRYKVAKRGQDVALRCDPISGHVSLFWYQQALGQGPEFLTYFQNEAQLDKSGLPSDRFFAERPEGSVSTLKIQRTQQEDSAVYLCASSQWTATYEQYFGPGTRLTVT.

The V gene is TRBV12-3 or TRBV12-4, the J gene TRBJ1-6, with TRBD1 matching over 9 bases. The CDR3 is 15 residues long. The ends lost 7 bases at V and 10 bases at J; junction bases unmatched: 11. CDR3 sequence: CASKTGGDLMSPLHF. The CDR3 coding sequence is TGTGCCAGCAAGACAGGGGGAGACCTAATGTCACCCCTCCACTTT.

This clonotype was seen ten or more times. V and J are TRBV14 and TRBJ2-6, with TRBD2 as a possible D gene (5 bases). The CDR3 contains 16 residues. Germline V gives CDR1 SGHDN, CDR2 FVKESK. Trimming removed 1 base from V and 0 bases from J, with 7 bases in between. The CDR3 region has the DNA TGTGCCAGCAGCCAAGGAGGGTACTCTGGGGCCAACGTCCTGACTTTC. Translation: CASSQGGYSGANVLTF.

The chain recombines TRBV9 with TRBJ2-3, with 9 bases fitting TRBD2. This CDR3 spans 15 amino acids. Germline V CDR1 and CDR2: SGDLS, YYNGEE. After removal of 0 bases from V and 6 bases from J, the junction contained 5 bases not matched to a gene. CDR3 region: CASSVEPLAGDTQYF. In DNA form, the CDR3 reads TGTGCCAGCAGCGTAGAACCGCTAGCGGGGGATACGCAGTATTTT.

The chain combines TRBV4-1 with TRBJ2-1, with TRBD1 matching over 7 bases. CDR3 size: 16 residues. V gave up 2 bases and J gave up 8 bases; unmatched junction bases: 12. Germline CDR1 and CDR2: MGHRA and YSYEKL. CDR3: CASSQNTGASTDEQFF. In DNA form, the CDR3 reads TGCGCCAGCAGCCAAAACACAGGGGCCAGTACAGATGAGCAGTTCTTC.

V and J are TRBV24-1 and TRBJ1-3, with unresolved D. Germline V gives CDR1 KGHDR, CDR2 SFDVKD. Between the trimmed V and J ends, which lost 4 bases and 11 bases, there was a span of 5 bases. This CDR3 contains 10 residues. CDR3 DNA: TGTGCCACCAGTGAAACCCCCATATATTTT. Amino acid sequence: CATSETPIYF.

The J gene is TRBJ1-1, the V gene TRBV27; TRBD1 matches 8 bases. Unmatched junction bases numbered 6, after V lost 4 bases and J lost 5 bases. Germline CDR1 reads MNHEY; CDR2 reads SMNVEV (reference sequence). This CDR3 comprises 14 residues. Here the CDR3 reads CASSYQGAGTEAFF. DNA of the CDR3: TGTGCCAGCAGTTATCAGGGGGCTGGAACTGAAGCTTTCTTT.

This clonotype was found a few times. The V call is TRBV5-1, the J call TRBJ2-1, with 7 bases matching TRBD2. CDR3 length equals 16 residues. The V segment lost 0 bases and the J segment 2 bases; nucleotides outside the gene matches: 5. Germline-derived CDR1 and CDR2 are SGHRS and YFSETQ. The CDR3 sequence is CASSLDVGGAYNEQFF. CDR3 sequence (DNA): TGCGCCAGCAGCTTGGACGTGGGGGGGGCCTACAATGAGCAGTTCTTC.

The CDR3 reads CAGQGRDGYTF. The CDR3 DNA reads as TGTGCCGGTCAGGGTCGGGATGGCTACACCTTC. The V and J genes are TRBV7-9 and TRBJ1-2, with D tentatively TRBD1 (5 bases). V gave up 11 bases and J gave up 6 bases, with 13 bases separating them. This CDR3 contains 11 residues. The germline CDR1 and CDR2 sequences are SEHNR and FQNEAQ (reference sequence).

This clonotype was detected only a few times. V and J are TRBV7-9 and TRBJ2-1, with 8 bases matching TRBD2. The ends lost 5 bases at V and 4 bases at J; junction bases unmatched: 13. The CDR3 length is 17 residues. The germline V gene encodes CDR1 SEHNR and CDR2 FQNEAQ (reference sequence). The CDR3 protein is CASSNSAGEKGYNEQFF. The DNA of the CDR3 is TGTGCCAGCAGCAACTCAGCGGGAGAGAAGGGTTACAATGAGCAGTTCTTC. The complete variable domain, with remaining parts taken from reference TRBV7-9 and TRBJ2-1, reads DTGVSQNPRHKITKRGQNVTFRCDPISEHNRLYWYRQTLGQGPEFLTYFQNEAQLEKSRLLSDRFSAERPKGSFSTLEIQRTEQGDSAMYLCASSNSAGEKGYNEQFFGPGTRLTVL.

The chain has TRBV19 and TRBJ2-1; 7 bases are shared with TRBD2. The CDR3 consists of 13 residues. The germline CDR1 and CDR2 sequences are LNHDA and SQIVND (reference sequence). V was clipped by 3 bases and J by 7 bases; unmatched bases: 3. This chain's CDR3 is CASSMGAGNEQFF. The CDR3 DNA reads TGTGCCAGTAGTATGGGAGCGGGGAATGAGCAGTTCTTC.

This clonotype was observed at least ten times. This chain links TRBV7-9 with TRBJ2-2, with D possibly being TRBD1 (6 bases). The length of the CDR3 is 16 residues. Trimming cost V 4 bases and J 6 bases, with 18 bases left between them. Germline V gene sequence: CDR1 SEHNR, CDR2 FQNEAQ (reference sequence). The CDR3 region is CASSYPGQGKAGELFF. The DNA of the CDR3 is TGTGCCAGCAGCTACCCGGGCCAGGGGAAGGCCGGGGAGCTGTTTTTT.

This clonotype came up many times. The V and J genes are TRBV20-1 and TRBJ2-1, with 14 bases matching TRBD2. Trimming took 0 bases from V and 5 from J; bases not matched to a gene: 3. From germline, CDR1 is DFQATT and CDR2 SNEGSKA (reference sequence). This CDR3 has 16 residues. The CDR3 nucleotides are TGCAGTGCTAGAGACCGGACTAGCGGGAGGAACAATGAGCAGTTCTTC. Its translation is CSARDRTSGRNNEQFF.

This clonotype has a handful of counts. This chain uses TRBV24-1 with TRBJ2-1, with TRBD1 as a possible D gene (5 bases). Per the germline V gene, CDR1 is KGHDR and CDR2 is SFDVKD. Trimming cost V 4 bases and J 4 bases, with 16 bases left between them. The CDR3 loop spans 16 amino acids. The DNA of the CDR3 is TGTGCCACCAGTGACCCGACAGCGCAGACTTACAATGAGCAGTTCTTC. It is translated as CATSDPTAQTYNEQFF.

This clonotype showed up just a few times. V gene TRBV20-1 combines with J gene TRBJ2-1; 15 positions match TRBD2. The V segment lost 6 bases and the J segment 2 bases; nucleotides outside the gene matches: 14. Germline-derived CDR1 and CDR2 are DFQATT and SNEGSKA (reference sequence). The CDR3 is 19 residues long. Here the CDR3 DNA reads TGCAGTGCCCCCCCAGTAGGACTAGCGGGGGGGAATCCCTACAATGAGCAGTTCTTC. This gives the protein CSAPPVGLAGGNPYNEQFF.

This chain connects TRBV10-3 to TRBJ1-2, with 8 bases aligning to TRBD1. The ends lost 0 bases at V and 5 bases at J; junction bases unmatched: 11. Germline V lookup: CDR1 ENHRY, CDR2 SYGVKD. CDR3 length: 17 amino acids. CDR3 nucleotide sequence: TGTGCCATCAGTGAGTCGGGTCAATCCGGGACAGGTTATGGCTACACCTTC. Translated: CAISESGQSGTGYGYTF.